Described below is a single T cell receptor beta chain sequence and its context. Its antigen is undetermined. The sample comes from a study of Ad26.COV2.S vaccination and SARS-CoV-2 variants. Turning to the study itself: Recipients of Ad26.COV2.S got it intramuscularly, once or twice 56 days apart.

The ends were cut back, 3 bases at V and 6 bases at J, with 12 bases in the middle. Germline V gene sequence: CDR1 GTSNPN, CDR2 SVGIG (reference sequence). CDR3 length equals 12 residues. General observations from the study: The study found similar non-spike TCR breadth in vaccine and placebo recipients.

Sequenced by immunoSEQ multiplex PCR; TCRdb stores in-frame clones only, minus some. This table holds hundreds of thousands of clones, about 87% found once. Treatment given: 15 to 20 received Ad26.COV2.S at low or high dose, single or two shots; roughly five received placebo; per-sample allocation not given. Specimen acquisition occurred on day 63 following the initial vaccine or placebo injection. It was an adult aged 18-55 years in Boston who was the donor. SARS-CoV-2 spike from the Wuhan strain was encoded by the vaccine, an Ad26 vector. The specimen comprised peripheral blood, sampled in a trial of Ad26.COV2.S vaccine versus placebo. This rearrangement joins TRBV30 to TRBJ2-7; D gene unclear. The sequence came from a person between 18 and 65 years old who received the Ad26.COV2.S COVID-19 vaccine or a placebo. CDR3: CAWSVGRVEQYF. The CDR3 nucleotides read TGTGCCTGGAGCGTGGGTAGGGTCGAGCAGTACTTC.